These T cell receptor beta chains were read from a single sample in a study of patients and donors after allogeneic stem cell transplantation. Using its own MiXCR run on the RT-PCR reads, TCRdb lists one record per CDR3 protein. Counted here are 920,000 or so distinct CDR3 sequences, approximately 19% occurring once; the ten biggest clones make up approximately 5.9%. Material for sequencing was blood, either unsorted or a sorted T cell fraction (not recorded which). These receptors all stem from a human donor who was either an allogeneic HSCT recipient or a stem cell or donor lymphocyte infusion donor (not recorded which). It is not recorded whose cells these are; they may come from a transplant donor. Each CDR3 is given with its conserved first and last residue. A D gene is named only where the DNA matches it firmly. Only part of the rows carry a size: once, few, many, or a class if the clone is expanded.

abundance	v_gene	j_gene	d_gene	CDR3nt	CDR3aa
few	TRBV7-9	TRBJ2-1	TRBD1	TGTGCCAGCAGCCGGACAGGCGGTGACAATGAGCAGTTCTTC	CASSRTGGDNEQFF
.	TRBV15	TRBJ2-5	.	TGTGCCACCAGCTCAAGCGTCGTGTACCAAGAGACCCAGTACTTC	CATSSSVVYQETQYF
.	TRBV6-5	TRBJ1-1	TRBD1	TGTGCCAGCAGTTACTCTCTGACGGACAGGGGAGGGTACACTGAAGCTTTCTTT	CASSYSLTDRGGYTEAFF
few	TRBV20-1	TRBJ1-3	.	TGCAGTGCTAGAGATCCTCTCCCGGGTGGAAACACCATATATTTT	CSARDPLPGGNTIYF
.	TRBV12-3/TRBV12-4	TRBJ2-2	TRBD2	TGTGCCAGCAGTTTCATAGCGGGCCTTGGGGAGCTGTTTTTT	CASSFIAGLGELFF
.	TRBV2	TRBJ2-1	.	TGTGCCAGCAGTGCACAACGGACAGTGGAGCAGTTCTTC	CASSAQRTVEQFF
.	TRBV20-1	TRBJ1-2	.	TGCAGTGCTAGAGACCTAGGTCCTAACTATGGCTACACCTTC	CSARDLGPNYGYTF
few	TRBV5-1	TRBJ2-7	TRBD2	TGCGCCAGCAGCTTGGTGGTAGCGGGGACCTACGAGCAGTACTTC	CASSLVVAGTYEQYF
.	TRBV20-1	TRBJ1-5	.	TGCAGTGCTAGGGACCGGGGGGTTAGCAATCAGCCCCAGCATTTT	CSARDRGVSNQPQHF
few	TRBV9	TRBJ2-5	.	TGTGCCAGCAGCGTAGGGATCCGGGAGACCCAGTACTTC	CASSVGIRETQYF
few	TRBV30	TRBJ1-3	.	TGTGCCTGGAGAAATTCTAGCCCTGGAAACACCATATATTTT	CAWRNSSPGNTIYF
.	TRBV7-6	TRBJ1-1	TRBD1	TGTGCCAGCAGCTTACCAGGACAGGGACCGAACACTGAAGCTTTCTTT	CASSLPGQGPNTEAFF
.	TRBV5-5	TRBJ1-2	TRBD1	TGTGCCAGCAGCCGCGGGGACAGTTTCGTAGGGTATGGCTACACCTTC	CASSRGDSFVGYGYTF
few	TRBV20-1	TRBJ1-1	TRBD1	TGCAGTGCTCCGGGACAGGGATCGAACACTGAAGCTTTCTTT	CSAPGQGSNTEAFF
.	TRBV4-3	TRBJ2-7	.	TGCGCCAGCAGCCCGGCGTTTAGTAGGGGGTACGAGCAGTACTTC	CASSPAFSRGYEQYF
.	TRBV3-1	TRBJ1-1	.	TGTGCCAGCAGCCAAGATCCGATAGGCCGGGGTGAAGCTTTCTTT	CASSQDPIGRGEAFF
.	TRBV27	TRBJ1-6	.	TGTGCCAGCGGGTTACTACTTCGAGGGACCCTCCACTTT	CASGLLLRGTLHF
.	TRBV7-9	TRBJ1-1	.	TGTGCCAGCAGCTTAGGAGGTTCGGGAACTGAAGCTTTCTTT	CASSLGGSGTEAFF
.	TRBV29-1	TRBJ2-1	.	TGCAGCATGAGATGGGGAACAGGACTCTCCTACAATGAGCAGTTCTTC	CSMRWGTGLSYNEQFF
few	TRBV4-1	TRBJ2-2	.	TGCGCCAGCAGCCAATCCCTTTATGGGGAGCTGTTTTTT	CASSQSLYGELFF
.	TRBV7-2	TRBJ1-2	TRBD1	TGTGCCAGCAGCGCGGGAGCAGGGGGTCACTATGGCTACACCTTC	CASSAGAGGHYGYTF
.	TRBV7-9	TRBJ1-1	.	TGTGCCAGCAGCGGATGGCGGGGGACTTTAGCTGAAGCTTTCTTT	CASSGWRGTLAEAFF
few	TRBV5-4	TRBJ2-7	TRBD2	TGTGCCAGCAGCTTGGACGGGGGGGACTCCTCCGAGCAGTACTTC	CASSLDGGDSSEQYF
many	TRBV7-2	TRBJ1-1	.	TGTGCCAGCAGCTTAGTTTGGACAGATGAAGCTTTCTTT	CASSLVWTDEAFF
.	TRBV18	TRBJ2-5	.	TGTGCCAGCTCACCACCGGGTAGCAGTGAGACCCAGTACTTC	CASSPPGSSETQYF
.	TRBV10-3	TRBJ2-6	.	TGTGTCATCAGTGAGTCGGATCGCTCTGGGGCCAACGTCCTGACTTTC	CVISESDRSGANVLTF
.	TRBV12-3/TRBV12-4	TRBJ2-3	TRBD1	TGTGCCAGCACCGAGACAGGGGGCTTAACAGATACGCAGTATTTT	CASTETGGLTDTQYF
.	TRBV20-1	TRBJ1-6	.	TGCAGTGCTACGCTCCCTGGGGAAGGCTCCTATAATTCACCCCTCCACTTT	CSATLPGEGSYNSPLHF
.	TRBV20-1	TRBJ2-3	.	TGCAGTGCTGGCTCCGGGTTTATTGGAACAGATACGCAGTATTTT	CSAGSGFIGTDTQYF
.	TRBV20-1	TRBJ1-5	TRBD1	TGCAGTGCGGGGACAGGGACTAGCAATCAGCCCCAGCATTTT	CSAGTGTSNQPQHF
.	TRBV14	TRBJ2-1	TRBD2	TGTGCCAGCAGCCTAACAGGACTAGCGGGAGGGCCTGGGAGTAACAATGAGCAGTTCTTC	CASSLTGLAGGPGSNNEQFF
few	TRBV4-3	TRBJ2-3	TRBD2	TGCGCCAGCAGCCAAGTAGCGGGCCTCACAGATACGCAGTATTTT	CASSQVAGLTDTQYF
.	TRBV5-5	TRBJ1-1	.	TGTGCCAGCAGCTTGGTACAGAGCACTGAAGCTTTCTTT	CASSLVQSTEAFF
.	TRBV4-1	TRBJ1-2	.	TGCGCCAGCAGCCAAGTGGCCCCGGGGAGCTCGGGCTACACCTTC	CASSQVAPGSSGYTF
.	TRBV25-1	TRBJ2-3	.	TGTGCCAGCAGTGAGCGGAATGGGTGGGGGGCAGATACGCAGTATTTT	CASSERNGWGADTQYF
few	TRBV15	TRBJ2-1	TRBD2	TGTGCCACCAGCAGAGGGGCCTCCCCTAGCGGGTTAAATGAGCAGTTCTTC	CATSRGASPSGLNEQFF
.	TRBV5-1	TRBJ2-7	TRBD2	TGCGCCAGCAGCTATGCAGGACTAGCGGCCGGGAGCGAGCAGTACTTC	CASSYAGLAAGSEQYF
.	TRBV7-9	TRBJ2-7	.	TGTGCCAGCAGCCCCGGACCCCCCGCGTCCTACGAGCAGTACTTC	CASSPGPPASYEQYF
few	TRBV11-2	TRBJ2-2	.	TGTGCCAGCAGCTCACCCTCCGGGAACGGGGAGCTGTTTTTT	CASSSPSGNGELFF
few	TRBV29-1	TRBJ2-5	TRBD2	TGCAGCGTAAGGACTAGCGGGACCCAAGAGACCCAGTACTTC	CSVRTSGTQETQYF
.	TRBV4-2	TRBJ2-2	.	TGTGCCAGCAGCCAAGATGCAGGGATAGGCGGGGAGCTGTTTTTT	CASSQDAGIGGELFF
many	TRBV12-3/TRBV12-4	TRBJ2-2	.	TGTGCCAGCGCGGGCAGCGGTCCCACCGGGGAGCTGTTTTTT	CASAGSGPTGELFF
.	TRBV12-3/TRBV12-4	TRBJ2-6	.	TGTGCCAGCAATCTGGGGGGGGCCAACGTCCTGACTTTC	CASNLGGANVLTF
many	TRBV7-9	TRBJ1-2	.	TGTGCCAGCAGCGAGGACAGCTTCTATGGCTACACCTTC	CASSEDSFYGYTF
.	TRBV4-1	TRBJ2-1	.	TGCGCCAGCAGCCAAGATCACCCGGGCTATGAGGGGGAGCAGTTCTTC	CASSQDHPGYEGEQFF
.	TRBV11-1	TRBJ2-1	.	TGTGCCAGCAGTGCGGCCGGGGCCCCCAAGGTGAGCAGTAATGAGCAGTTCTTC	CASSAAGAPKVSSNEQFF
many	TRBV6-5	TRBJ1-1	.	TGTGCCAGCAGTTATCGAGACGGCAGAACTGAAGCTTTCTTT	CASSYRDGRTEAFF
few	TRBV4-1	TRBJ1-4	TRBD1	TGCGCCAGCAGCCAGCCGGACAGGGGTGCAACTAATGAAAAACTGTTTTTT	CASSQPDRGATNEKLFF
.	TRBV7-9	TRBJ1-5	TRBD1	TGTGCCAGCAGCTTGGAGACAGGGGGCTTTCAGCCCCAGCATTTT	CASSLETGGFQPQHF
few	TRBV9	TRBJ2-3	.	TGTGCCAGCAGCCCTACCTTCGGGCCTAGCACAGATACGCAGTATTTT	CASSPTFGPSTDTQYF
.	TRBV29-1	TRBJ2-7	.	TGCAGCGTTGGGGGGGTTGGGTCCGAGCAGTACTTC	CSVGGVGSEQYF
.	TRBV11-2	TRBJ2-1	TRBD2	TGTGCCAGCAGCTCCCTCCCGGGACTAGCGGGGGGGGTAGGAAATGAGCAGTTCTTC	CASSSLPGLAGGVGNEQFF
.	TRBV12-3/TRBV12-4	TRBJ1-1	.	TGTGCCAGCAGTTTAGGGGGTTATCGTGCAGCTTTCTTT	CASSLGGYRAAFF
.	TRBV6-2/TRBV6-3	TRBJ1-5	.	TGTGCCAGCAGTTACTCAAGCCAGGGTGGAGCCCAGCATTTT	CASSYSSQGGAQHF
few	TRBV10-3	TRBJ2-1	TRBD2	TGTGCCATCCCCCGGGCGGGAGGCTCCTACAATGAGCAGTTCTTC	CAIPRAGGSYNEQFF
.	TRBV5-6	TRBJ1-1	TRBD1	TGTGCCAGCAGCGCCCAGGGGGGGGCTTTCTTT	CASSAQGGAFF
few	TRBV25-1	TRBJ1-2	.	TGTGCCAGCAGTGGATTGGACAGACCGAATGGCTACACCTTC	CASSGLDRPNGYTF
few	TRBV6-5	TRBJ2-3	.	TGTGCCAGCAGTTACGGTGGGCGGAGCACAGATACGCAGTATTTT	CASSYGGRSTDTQYF
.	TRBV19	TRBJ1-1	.	TGTGCCAGTAGTATCCGACGGACGAACACTGAAGCTTTCTTT	CASSIRRTNTEAFF